This T cell receptor (beta chain) was observed in a study of blood T cell repertoires in COVID-19. Whole-study context: Researchers got acute and convalescent COVID-19 samples from the United States, Italy and Spain. The cDNA or gDNA used as material had been derived from T cells, B-cell-depleted T cells, or PBMCs.

As handled by the study authors: How many nucleated cells were present was estimated from reference gene primer amplification. Only in-frame clones appear in the TCRdb table, and some are missing; sequencing was by immunoSEQ multiplex PCR. From that table come the V and J calls and clone size; the DNA was used to work out D and trimming. The sample lists some 250,000 clones; approximately 91% were seen once. The CDR3 runs to 14 residues. CDR1 and CDR2 from the germline V gene are LGHDT and YNNKEL (reference sequence). Trimming stripped 0 bases from V and 5 bases from J, with 10 bases between. The chain is built from TRBV3-1 (or the pseudogene TRBV3-2) and TRBJ2-5; D unclear. The sample was peripheral blood. The TCR was taken from a young woman with acute or convalescent COVID-19. The DNA for the CDR3 is TGTGCCAGCAGCCAAGACTTGGCAGTCGAGACCCAGTACTTC. Its translation is CASSQDLAVETQYF.